The present T cell receptor beta chain was sequenced within a study of T-cell memory formation after mild COVID-19. Each CDR3 protein gets one entry after TCRdb re-called the 5' RACE reads with MiXCR. The repertoire holds tens of thousands of distinct CDR3 sequences, 20% to 25% seen once, with roughly 41% in the top ten. The V gene's germline CDR1 is MNHNY and CDR2 SVGAGI (reference sequence). Trimming took 3 bases from V and 4 from J, leaving 12 bases between them. This CDR3 has 14 amino acids. Material: PBMCs or a T cell subset sorted from them (not recorded which). J is TRBJ1-1 and V is TRBV6-6; no clear D. The origin of this receptor is a man younger than 35 who had mild COVID-19 (a few samples of this study predate the infection). Cell type and time point are not known. In DNA, the CDR3 is TGTGCCAGCAGTTATTGGGAGAGAGCCACTGAAGCTTTCTTT. Protein product: CASSYWERATEAFF.